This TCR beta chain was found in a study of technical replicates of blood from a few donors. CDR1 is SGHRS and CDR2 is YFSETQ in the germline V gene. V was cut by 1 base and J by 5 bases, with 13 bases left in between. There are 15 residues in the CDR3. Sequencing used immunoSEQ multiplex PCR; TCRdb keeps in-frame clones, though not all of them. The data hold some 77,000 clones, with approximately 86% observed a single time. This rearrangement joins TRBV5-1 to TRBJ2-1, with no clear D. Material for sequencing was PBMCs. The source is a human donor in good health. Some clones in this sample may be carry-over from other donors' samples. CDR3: CASSLNLQLNNEQFF. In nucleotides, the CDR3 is TGCGCCAGCAGCTTGAATTTACAGTTAAACAATGAGCAGTTCTTC.